The 9 T cell receptor beta chains presented below share a single source sample, sequenced in a study of T cell changes during pregnancy in multiple sclerosis. Sequencing was performed with immunoSEQ multiplex PCR; in TCRdb, only in-frame clones are kept and a portion is missing. The sample consists of roughly 40,000 clones, about 92% of them appearing once. Sample: CD8+ T cells from peripheral blood mononuclear cells, taken in the first trimester of pregnancy. The receptors were gathered from a female donor with multiple sclerosis, enrolled in a pregnancy study.

The chain carries TRBV11-2 and TRBJ2-5; 12 nucleotides line up with TRBD2. The CDR3 consists of 16 residues. V was pared by 5 bases and J by 5 bases, with 9 bases of the junction left unmatched. From germline, CDR1 is SGHAT and CDR2 FQNNGV. For the CDR3, the DNA is TGTGCCAGCAGCGCACACCTAGCGGGGGGGCCGGAGACCCAGTACTTC. This sequence encodes CASSAHLAGGPETQYF.

J is TRBJ2-7 and V is TRBV29-1, with 10 bases matching TRBD2. CDR1 and CDR2 from the germline V gene are SQVTM and ANQGSEA. J gave up 4 bases and V 7 bases, and 4 bases lay outside the gene matches. This CDR3 region has 12 residues. The CDR3 loop reads CSGVLAGYEQYF. CDR3 nucleotide sequence: TGCAGCGGCGTACTAGCGGGATACGAGCAGTACTTC.

V gene TRBV7-3 combines with J gene TRBJ2-2; tentative D call: TRBD1 (5 bases). The V end was cut by 2 bases, the J end by 0 bases, with 10 bases between. The CDR3 runs to 16 residues. CDR1 and CDR2 (germline): SGHTA, FQGTGA. CDR3 sequence: CASSLGAGTNTGELFF. As DNA, the CDR3 is TGTGCCAGCAGCTTAGGGGCAGGGACGAACACCGGGGAGCTGTTTTTT.

The chain employs TRBV27 and TRBJ1-1, with 10 bases lining up with TRBD1. The V gene end was trimmed by 5 bases and the J gene end by 6 bases; junction bases not matched to a gene: 9. Looked up from germline, CDR1 is MNHEY and CDR2 is SMNVEV (reference sequence). This CDR3 is built from 15 residues. CDR3 sequence reads: CASSRRTGGRPEAFF. CDR3 coding DNA: TGTGCCAGCAGTAGACGGACAGGGGGGAGGCCTGAAGCTTTCTTT.

V is TRBV5-1 and J is TRBJ1-1; no clear D gene. The germline V and J ends were trimmed by 0 bases and 1 base, with 7 bases remaining between them. The CDR3 has 14 amino acids. CDR1 is SGHRS and CDR2 is YFSETQ in the germline V gene. CDR3 sequence: CASSLDSQNTEAFF. The CDR3 region has the DNA TGCGCCAGCAGCTTGGACTCTCAGAACACTGAAGCTTTCTTT.

V usage is TRBV5-5 and J usage is TRBJ2-7, with 8 nucleotides matching TRBD1. The CDR3 has 16 amino acids. V was clipped by 6 bases and J by 2 bases; unmatched bases: 13. Germline V gene sequence: CDR1 SGHKS, CDR2 YYEKEE (reference sequence). CDR3 sequence (DNA): TGTGCCAGCACTTTTCGGGACAGGTTGCCTGCCTACGAGCAGTACTTC. Translated: CASTFRDRLPAYEQYF.

The gene calls are TRBV2 and TRBJ2-2; 11 bases fit TRBD2. CDR1 and CDR2 (germline): SNHLY, FYNNEI. CDR3 size: 15 residues. Losses at the gene ends were 6 bases for V and 4 bases for J; bases not matched to a gene: 4. The CDR3 reads CASRPGTSGTGELFF. The CDR3 DNA reads as TGTGCCAGCAGACCCGGGACTAGCGGCACCGGGGAGCTGTTTTTT.

This clone was counted once. The V gene is TRBV6-5, the J gene TRBJ1-1, with D unresolved. Germline loops: CDR1 MNHEY, CDR2 SVGAGI. The CDR3 contains 14 residues. V lost 7 bases, J lost 3 bases, and 15 bases lay in between. CDR3 region: CASTSVRGYTEAFF. CDR3 DNA: TGTGCCAGCACCTCCGTCCGGGGTTACACTGAAGCTTTCTTT.

The gene calls are TRBV19 and TRBJ2-7, with D possibly TRBD1 on 5 matching bases. Trimming shortened V by 5 bases and J by 3 bases, and 14 bases separated the two germline ends. Germline V CDR1 and CDR2: LNHDA, SQIVND (reference sequence). The CDR3 loop spans 14 amino acids. The CDR3 spells CASSSETDHYEQYF. The DNA of the CDR3 is TGTGCCAGTAGTTCCGAGACAGACCACTACGAGCAGTACTTC.